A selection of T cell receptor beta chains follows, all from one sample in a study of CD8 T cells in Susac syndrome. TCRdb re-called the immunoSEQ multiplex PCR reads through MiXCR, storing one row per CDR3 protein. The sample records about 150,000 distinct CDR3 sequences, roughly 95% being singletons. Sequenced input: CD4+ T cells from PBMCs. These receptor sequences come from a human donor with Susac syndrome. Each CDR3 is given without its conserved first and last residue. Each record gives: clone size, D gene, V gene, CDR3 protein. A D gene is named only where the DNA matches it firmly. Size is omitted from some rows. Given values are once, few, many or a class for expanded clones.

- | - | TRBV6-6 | ASMRLGETQY
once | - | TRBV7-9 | ASSSAQGWQY
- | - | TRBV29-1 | SVMGVNEQF
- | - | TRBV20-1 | SARASSTDTQY
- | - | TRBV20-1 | SAIQGFNEKLF
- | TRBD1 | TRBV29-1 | SVDGTGNTDTQY
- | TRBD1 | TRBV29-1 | SVDRQGGSETQY
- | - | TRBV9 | ASSVGQGGSSYEQY
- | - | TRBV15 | ATRLLAKNIQY
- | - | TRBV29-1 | SVDRSRVTYGYT
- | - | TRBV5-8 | ASSSTLNSPLH
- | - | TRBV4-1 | ASSRQRGDEQY
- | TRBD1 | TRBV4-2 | ASSQLSGGQNTEAF
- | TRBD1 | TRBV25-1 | ASSEKGQGAF
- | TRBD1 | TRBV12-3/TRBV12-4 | ASSFTGGEQF
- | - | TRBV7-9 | ASSPSRGAYGYT
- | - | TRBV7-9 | ASSLVRAGGSYGYT
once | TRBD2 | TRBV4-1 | ASSPRRLAGFPQETQY
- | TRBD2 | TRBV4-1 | ASSRTEGLPTGELF
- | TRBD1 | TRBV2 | ASSRQGQGNTEAF
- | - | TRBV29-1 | SVPGEGNNSPLH
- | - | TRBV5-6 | ASSLRTWRLNTEAF
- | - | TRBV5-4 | ASRGRGDNEQF
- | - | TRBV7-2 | ASSFVRDHEQY
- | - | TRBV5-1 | ASSLEPVYQETQY
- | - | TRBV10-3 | AISDLRETGGLLNEQF
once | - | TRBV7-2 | ASSFPTDTQY
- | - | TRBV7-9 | ASSPRMGGTDYEQY
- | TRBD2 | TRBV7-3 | ASSPGWGGETQY
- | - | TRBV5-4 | THQVGLNTGELF
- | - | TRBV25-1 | ASSEPGRWTEAF